The 17 T cell receptor beta chains presented below share a single source sample, sequenced in a study of T cell repertoires in cytomegalovirus infection. MiXCR, applied by TCRdb to the reads, yields one record per CDR3 protein. The sample lists 400,000 or so distinct CDR3 sequences; approximately 30% were seen once. Sequences were obtained from PBMCs. These receptor sequences come from a human donor in good health (CMV status not recorded). Some clones in this sample may be carry-over from other donors' samples.

The V call is TRBV18, the J call TRBJ2-2; D ambiguous. The ends were cut back, 2 bases at V and 1 base at J, with 11 bases in the middle. This CDR3 is built from 16 residues. Germline V CDR1 and CDR2: KGHSH, LQKENI. CDR3 sequence: CASSPSATMNTGELFF. CDR3 nucleotide sequence: TGTGCCAGCTCACCAAGTGCCACAATGAACACCGGGGAGCTGTTTTTT.

This clonotype was observed a single time. A much larger clonotype is one base distant, so this may be a read error. This chain joins TRBV12-5 and TRBJ1-5, with D maybe TRBD1 (5 bases). The germline V gene encodes CDR1 LGHNT and CDR2 FRNRAP. CDR3 length equals 17 residues. The CDR3 sequence is CASGILSGVPSNQPLHF. CDR3 nucleotides: TGTGCTAGTGGAATATTATCGGGGGTCCCTAGCAATCAGCCCCTGCATTTT.

This clonotype was picked up a small number of times. The CDR3 protein is CASSPTPAGQPQHF. The CDR3 DNA is TGTGCCAGCAGCCCGACGCCGGCGGGTCAGCCCCAGCATTTT. The chain employs TRBV7-9 and TRBJ1-5; D ambiguous. CDR3 length equals 14 residues. Per germline, CDR1 SEHNR and CDR2 FQNEAQ (reference sequence). V lost 5 bases, J lost 6 bases, and 14 bases lay in between.

This clonotype has ten or more counts. The V call is TRBV7-8, the J call TRBJ2-3; 11 positions agree with TRBD2. The trim removed 6 bases at V and 1 base at J, leaving 3 bases unmatched. CDR1 is SGHVS and CDR2 is FQNEAQ in the germline V gene. The CDR3 covers 15 residues. For the CDR3, the DNA is TGTGCCAGCAGGGAACTAGCGGGGGGCACAGATACGCAGTATTTT. The encoded protein is CASRELAGGTDTQYF.

This sequence joins TRBV6-2 or TRBV6-3 and TRBJ2-5; 7 nucleotides agree with TRBD2. Looked up from germline, CDR1 is MNHEY and CDR2 is SVGEGT. V shed 6 bases, J shed 3 bases, and the junction held 7 bases outside the gene matches. The CDR3 is made up of 14 amino acids. The chain's CDR3 is CASRDLAEKETQYF. The CDR3 DNA sequence: TGTGCCAGCAGGGATCTAGCGGAGAAAGAGACCCAGTACTTC.

This clonotype was recorded many times. This chain links TRBV7-2 with TRBJ2-7; 9 nucleotides align to TRBD2. The germline CDR1 and CDR2 sequences are SGHTA and FQGNSA. Trimming took 4 bases from V and 3 from J; bases not matched to a gene: 7. This CDR3 has 15 residues. CDR3 sequence (DNA): TGTGCCAGCAGCTATCTTAGCGGGGGATTCTACGAGCAGTACTTC. As protein: CASSYLSGGFYEQYF. Using reference TRBV7-2 and TRBJ2-7 for the parts outside the CDR3, the full variable domain is GAGVSQSPSNKVTEKGKDVELRCDPISGHTALYWYRQSLGQGLEFLIYFQGNSAPDKSGLPSDRFSAERTGGSVSTLTIQRTQQEDSAVYLCASSYLSGGFYEQYFGPGTRLTVT.

This clonotype was detected a few times. CDR3 region: CASSKRQGANNYGYTF. In DNA form, the CDR3 reads TGTGCCAGCAGTAAACGACAGGGGGCTAACAACTATGGCTACACCTTC. This sequence joins TRBV6-2 or TRBV6-3 and TRBJ1-2, with TRBD1 identical over 10 bases. Unmatched junction bases numbered 8, after V lost 5 bases and J lost 2 bases. Germline CDR1 and CDR2: MNHEY and SVGEGT. This CDR3 has 16 residues.

This clonotype was counted only a few times. This chain uses TRBV7-8 with TRBJ1-5, with TRBD1 as a possible D gene (5 bases). Trimming took off 1 base at V and 3 bases at J, with 10 bases between the two ends. This CDR3 comprises 15 residues. Germline values: CDR1 SGHVS, CDR2 FQNEAQ. The CDR3 DNA reads TGTGCCAGCAGCTTAGGTAGGGGTGCCAATCAGCCCCAGCATTTT. Protein product: CASSLGRGANQPQHF.

The table lists this clonotype with many counts. The chain combines TRBV7-8 with TRBJ2-1, with 7 bases identical to TRBD1. The CDR3 runs 16 residues. In germline, CDR1 is SGHVS, CDR2 FQNEAQ. V lost 8 bases to trimming and J lost 2 bases; unmatched junction nucleotides: 12. CDR3 loop: CASLLGGQGPYNEQFF. The CDR3 DNA reads TGTGCCAGCCTCTTAGGGGGCCAGGGACCCTACAATGAGCAGTTCTTC.

This clonotype has a count of ten or more. This sequence joins TRBV7-2 and TRBJ1-3, with D perhaps matching TRBD1 (5 bases). V lost 5 bases to trimming and J lost 0 bases, with 11 bases between them. The germline V gene has CDR1 SGHTA and CDR2 FQGNSA. The CDR3 loop spans 15 amino acids. Here the CDR3 DNA reads TGTGCCAGCAGCCCGCGGAGGGGCTCTGGAAACACCATATATTTT. It yields the protein CASSPRRGSGNTIYF.

There are a few counts of this clonotype. V is TRBV5-1 and J is TRBJ2-1, with D tentatively TRBD1 or TRBD2 (5 bases each). Germline CDR1 and CDR2: SGHRS and YFSETQ. V lost 0 bases to trimming and J lost 12 bases, with 10 bases between them. The CDR3 consists of 12 residues. CDR3 sequence reads: CASSLGSGGQFF. CDR3 nucleotides: TGCGCCAGCAGCTTGGGCTCTGGGGGGCAGTTCTTC.

This chain uses TRBV9 with TRBJ2-2, with D maybe TRBD1 (6 bases). The V gene's germline CDR1 is SGDLS and CDR2 YYNGEE. V lost 5 bases and J lost 5, with 16 bases in between. The CDR3 runs to 15 residues. In DNA, the CDR3 is TGTGCCAGCAGGGAAACCGGACAGTATACCGGGGAGCTGTTTTTT. Protein sequence: CASRETGQYTGELFF.

The V and J genes are TRBV7-2 and TRBJ2-3, with D hard to call. Germline V gene lookup returns CDR1 SGHTA and CDR2 FQGNSA. V lost 5 bases, J lost 3 bases, and 12 bases lay in between. The CDR3 spans 14 residues. CDR3 amino acids: CASSIGPGTDTQYF. For the CDR3, the DNA is TGTGCCAGCAGCATCGGACCTGGGACAGATACGCAGTATTTT.

This clonotype was observed many times. The CDR3 loop is CASRSRFGDAYEQYF. Here the CDR3 DNA reads TGTGCCAGCAGGTCTAGGTTTGGGGACGCCTACGAGCAGTACTTC. This chain links TRBV7-8 with TRBJ2-7, with D perhaps TRBD1 or TRBD2 (5 bases each). In germline, CDR1 is SGHVS, CDR2 FQNEAQ. Between the trimmed V and J ends, which lost 6 bases and 2 bases, there was a span of 17 bases. The CDR3 is made up of 15 amino acids.

This rearrangement joins TRBV5-4 to TRBJ1-1, with 10 bases lining up with TRBD1. This CDR3 has 15 residues. V lost 3 bases and J lost 5; bases outside the gene matches: 7. Looked up from germline, CDR1 is SGHNT and CDR2 is YYREEE (reference sequence). The CDR3 reads CASSSYDRGPTEAFF. CDR3 sequence (DNA): TGTGCCAGCAGCTCCTACGACAGGGGGCCGACTGAAGCTTTCTTT.

The chain employs TRBV28 and TRBJ1-4; unclear D gene. CDR3 size: 15 residues. Germline V lookup: CDR1 MDHEN, CDR2 SYDVKM. The ends were cut back, 5 bases at V and 8 bases at J, with 18 bases in the middle. The CDR3: CASSHAPTTREKLFF. The CDR3 DNA sequence: TGTGCCAGCAGTCACGCTCCCACAACAAGGGAAAAACTGTTTTTT.

This clonotype has just a few counts. The chain carries TRBV18 and TRBJ1-1; tentatively, D is TRBD1 (5 bases). V lost 1 base and J lost 3, with 9 bases in between. The CDR3 sequence is 14 residues long. From germline, CDR1 is KGHSH and CDR2 LQKENI. The CDR3 region has the DNA TGTGCCAGCTCACCACTCGGGGGGGACACTGAAGCTTTCTTT. This codes for CASSPLGGDTEAFF.